Described below is a single TCR beta chain sequence and its context. Its antigen is unknown. This entry is derived from a study of T cells in Graves' hyperthyroidism and ophthalmopathy. Study conclusions and caveats: The model forecast ophthalmopathy, anticipating it by a median 6.5 months before onset. Researchers found most expanded thyroid clonotypes above 0.001 in blood as well.

This CDR3 region has 14 residues. Germline trimming cut 6 bases from V and 11 bases from J; bases unmatched to any gene: 12. The germline CDR1 and CDR2 sequences are SNHLY and FYNNEI. Those patients with uncontrolled infection, other autoimmune disease, pregnancy or lactation were excluded. For the diagnoses, clinical symptoms, serum thyroxine and TRAb, thyroid ultrasound and orbital computed tomography were used. Regions amplified from RNA transcripts were the TCR beta CDR3 regions. The HTBI primer set was used in a first-round RT-PCR of the TCR CDR3. TCRdb used MiXCR to reprocess the multiplex PCR reads, holding one entry per CDR3 protein. The data hold about 380,000 distinct CDR3 sequences, with around a sixth observed a single time.

The sample consisted of blood. The J gene is TRBJ1-1, the V gene TRBV2, with TRBD1 identical over 10 bases. The TCR comes from a man aged 18 to 29 with Graves' ophthalmopathy. The CDR3 reads CASSAHRDRGHAFF. DNA of the CDR3: TGTGCCAGCAGCGCCCACCGGGACAGGGGCCACGCTTTCTTT. The full variable domain, its missing parts supplied by reference TRBV2 and TRBJ1-1, is EPEVTQTPSHQVTQMGQEVILRCVPISNHLYFYWYRQILGQKVEFLVSFYNNEISEKSEIFDDQFSVERPDGSNFTLKIRSTKLEDSAMYFCASSAHRDRGHAFFGQGTRLTVV.